This T cell receptor beta chain was found in a study of T cells after yellow fever vaccination. Ten or more counts support this clonotype. Via MiXCR, TCRdb re-called the 5' RACE reads, giving one row per CDR3 protein. The sample shows about 240,000 distinct CDR3 sequences, 6% to 7.5% of them seen only once. The CDR3 sequence is 17 residues long. J was trimmed by 3 bases and V by 0 bases; bases with no gene match: 4. Germline V gene data show CDR1 as LGHDT and CDR2 as YNNKEL (reference sequence). Sequenced material: CD4+ T cells sorted from PBMCs, taken 15 days after the yellow fever booster vaccination. The receptor was isolated from a man aged 25 to 40 who received the YFV17D yellow fever vaccine. The chain couples TRBV3-1 to TRBJ2-1, with TRBD2 identical over 11 bases. The CDR3 sequence is CASSQEAGLAGYNEQFF. CDR3 nucleotides: TGTGCCAGCAGCCAAGAGGCAGGACTAGCGGGCTACAATGAGCAGTTCTTC.